This TCR beta chain was captured by sequencing in a study of TIL therapy for anti-PD-1-resistant metastatic lung cancer. Overall study context: Patients had a median age of approximately 57 years (range 38-75). Half of patients were current or former smokers.

The time point was: pre-treatment sample, taken before nivolumab and TIL therapy. Adults with stage 4 NSCLC were enrolled in a phase I trial. The J segment lost 2 bases and the V segment lost 5 bases, leaving 9 bases of the junction unmatched. The germline V gene has CDR1 SGHAT and CDR2 FQNNGV. The CDR3 runs to 15 residues. Sequencing used immunoSEQ v3. Profiling relied on immunoSEQ multiplex PCR, and the TCRdb table lists in-frame clones only, not all of them. Among tens of thousands of clones listed, around 90% were seen once. This chain joins TRBV11-2 and TRBJ2-7, with 7 bases matching TRBD2. The clonotype was recovered from a person between 25 and 79 years old with non-small cell lung cancer. The sequencing used blood, collected at baseline. CDR3 nucleotides: TGTGCCAGCAGCCCGTATGCGGGAGTACCCTACGAGCAGTACTTC. As protein: CASSPYAGVPYEQYF.